Following are 20 T cell receptor beta chains from one sample sequenced in a study of T cell clonality in common variable immunodeficiency. Sequencing used immunoSEQ multiplex PCR; TCRdb keeps in-frame clones, though not all of them. The data show roughly 29,000 clones, with none appearing a single time. The specimen sequenced was peripheral blood mononuclear cells. The receptor set was obtained from a person aged 18-70 years in good health.

As to this clone: The junction does not match germline at one end; this may be a read error. The read ends 3 residues before the CDR3 terminus; that terminus is restored from the germline J gene. The J gene is TRBJ1-3, the V gene TRBV5-1; tentative D call: TRBD1 (5 bases). CDR3 length: 16 residues. Germline CDR1 and CDR2: SGHRS and YFSETQ. CDR3 DNA (partial): TGCGCCAGCAGCTTGGGGGGCAGCCGCCCTGGGAACACC. It translates to CASSLGGSRPGNT. The full-length CDR3 reads as CASSLGGSRPGNTIYF.

This clone showed up just a few times. The sequence runs out 3 residues before the end of the CDR3; the remainder is reconstructed from the germline J gene. The V and J genes are TRBV7-8 and TRBJ1-2, with D maybe TRBD1 (5 bases). The CDR3 loop spans 14 amino acids. The ends were cut back, 4 bases at V and 6 bases at J, with 15 bases in the middle. The germline V gene has CDR1 SGHVS and CDR2 FQNEAQ. Incomplete CDR3 DNA: TGTGCCAGCAGCTCGATTCCGGGGGTGGATGGC. It yields the protein CASSSIPGVDG. The CDR3 in its entirety is CASSSIPGVDGYTF.

This clone was seen ten or more times. At one boundary the junction diverges from the germline segment, which might be a read error. With the read ending 3 residues before the CDR3 end, the germline J gene is used to fill in that end. J is TRBJ2-3 and V is TRBV7-7; 9 bases match TRBD1. In germline, CDR1 is SSHAT, CDR2 FNYEAQ (reference sequence). The CDR3 has 14 amino acids. This CDR3 is CASSSGQGSDTQYF. The CDR3 bases that were read are TGTGCTAGCAGCTCGGGACAGGGTTCAGATACG.

This clone was observed many times. The read halts 3 residues ahead of the CDR3 end, with the missing end drawn from the germline J gene. The rearrangement joins TRBV7-9 to TRBJ2-7; the D is unclear. The CDR3 totals 11 residues. Germline V gene sequence: CDR1 SEHNR, CDR2 FQNEAQ (reference sequence). The V and J ends lost 3 bases and 6 bases respectively, with 6 bases between them. The DNA read from the CDR3 is TGTGCCAGCAGCTTTTCCGGCGAG. Translating it yields CASSFSGE. The entire CDR3 sequence reads CASSFSGEQYF. Combining the CDR3 with reference TRBV7-9 and TRBJ2-7 gives the whole variable domain DTGVSQNPRHKITKRGQNVTFRCDPISEHNRLYWYRQTLGQGPEFLTYFQNEAQLEKSRLLSDRFSAERPKGSFSTLEIQRTEQGDSAMYLCASSFSGEQYFGPGTRLTVT.

This clone came up many times. The read falls 3 residues short of the CDR3 end, and the missing part is taken from the germline J gene. V gene TRBV6-2 or TRBV6-3 combines with J gene TRBJ2-3; 13 nucleotides align to TRBD2. The V gene end was trimmed by 4 bases and the J gene end by 4 bases; junction bases not matched to a gene: 5. CDR3 length equals 16 residues. CDR1 is MNHEY and CDR2 is SVGEGT in the germline V gene. The CDR3 bases that were read are TGTGCCAGCAGTTCCGGAACTAGCGGGGGGGCAGATACG. It is translated as CASSSGTSGGADT. The whole CDR3 sequence is CASSSGTSGGADTQYF.

The sample holds many counts of this clone. The read falls 3 residues short of the CDR3 end, and the missing part is taken from the germline J gene. V is TRBV20-1 and J is TRBJ2-2; 10 bases map to TRBD2. Germline CDR1 and CDR2: DFQATT and SNEGSKA (reference sequence). The CDR3 is 16 residues long. The ends lost 0 bases at V and 6 bases at J; junction bases unmatched: 7. CDR3: CSAREQPGLASGELFF. The DNA read from the CDR3 is TGCAGTGCTAGAGAACAACCGGGACTAGCGTCCGGGGAG.

This clone was seen repeatedly, ten times or more. The read ends 3 residues shy of where the CDR3 ends; the end is completed using the germline J gene. The chain employs TRBV7-6 and TRBJ1-4; TRBD1 might be the D (6 bases). Trimming shortened V by 1 base and J by 10 bases, and 19 bases separated the two germline ends. The CDR3 spans 16 residues. Germline V gene data show CDR1 as SGHVS and CDR2 as FNYEAQ. CDR3 bases read: TGTGCCAGCAGCTTAGTAGTGGACAGCCCTAGTAGAAAA. This encodes CASSLVVDSPSRK. The full CDR3 protein is CASSLVVDSPSRKLFF.

This clone was observed many times. The CDR3 extends 3 residues past the end of the read, so its final part is completed from the germline J gene. The chain combines TRBV2 with TRBJ1-3; 8 bases align to TRBD1. After removal of 6 bases from V and 0 bases from J, the junction contained 7 bases not matched to a gene. CDR1 is SNHLY, CDR2 FYNNEI, per germline. This CDR3 contains 16 residues. Partial CDR3 DNA: TGTGCCAGCAGCGCCCAGGGGGCAGACTCTGGAAACACC. This translates into CASSAQGADSGNT. The full CDR3 reads CASSAQGADSGNTIYF.

Ten or more counts support this clone. The read halts 3 residues ahead of the CDR3 end, with the missing end drawn from the germline J gene. The gene calls are TRBV7-9 and TRBJ2-1; D is possibly TRBD1 (6 bases). The germline gives CDR1 SEHNR, CDR2 FQNEAQ (reference sequence). V lost 2 bases and J lost 5, with 10 bases in between. This CDR3 has 14 amino acids. The DNA read from the CDR3 is TGTGCCAGCAGCTTATTAGGGGGAGACAATGAG. Protein sequence: CASSLLGGDNE. The complete CDR3 protein is CASSLLGGDNEQFF. Drawing the rest from reference TRBV7-9 and TRBJ2-1, the complete variable domain is DTGVSQNPRHKITKRGQNVTFRCDPISEHNRLYWYRQTLGQGPEFLTYFQNEAQLEKSRLLSDRFSAERPKGSFSTLEIQRTEQGDSAMYLCASSLLGGDNEQFFGPGTRLTVL.

At least ten counts were recorded for this clone. The covered CDR3 bases are TGCGCCAGCAGTCCCACAGCGACTAGCGGGGTTGAGACC. Translated, it gives CASSPTATSGVET. The CDR3, in full, reads CASSPTATSGVETQYF. The rearrangement joins TRBV5-1 to TRBJ2-5; 11 nucleotides line up with TRBD2. The read halts 3 residues ahead of the CDR3 end, with the missing end drawn from the germline J gene. V dropped 5 bases and J dropped 5; count of bases not matched to a gene: 11. The CDR3 extends over 16 amino acids. The germline gives CDR1 SGHRS, CDR2 YFSETQ.

This clone came up many times. The read stops 3 residues short of the end of the CDR3; the missing end is completed from the germline J gene. The chain employs TRBV10-3 and TRBJ2-1, with 10 bases identical to TRBD2. Germline values: CDR1 ENHRY, CDR2 SYGVKD. The CDR3 contains 17 residues. The V and J ends lost 1 base and 5 bases, in that order; junction bases with no gene match: 8. The part of the CDR3 DNA that was read is TGTGCCATCAGTGAGTTAGCTAGCGGGGGCACAAACAATGAG. Its protein product is CAISELASGGTNNE. The full CDR3 protein is CAISELASGGTNNEQFF.

On this clone itself: The read ends 3 residues shy of where the CDR3 ends; the end is completed using the germline J gene. The chain combines TRBV7-9 with TRBJ2-5; the match to TRBD2 covers 8 bases. V dropped 6 bases and J dropped 4; count of bases not matched to a gene: 1. Germline CDR1 reads SEHNR; CDR2 reads FQNEAQ (reference sequence). The CDR3 extends over 12 amino acids. CDR3 region: CASSRGGETQYF. The CDR3 DNA, read in part, is TGTGCCAGCAGTCGGGGGGGAGAGACC.

Many counts were recorded for this clone. The read stops 3 residues short of the end of the CDR3; the missing end is completed from the germline J gene. The chain links TRBV19 to TRBJ1-1, with 7 nucleotides matching TRBD1. The V gene end was trimmed by 7 bases and the J gene end by 2 bases; junction bases not matched to a gene: 13. The germline CDR1 and CDR2 sequences are LNHDA and SQIVND (reference sequence). This CDR3 comprises 16 residues. The CDR3 reads CASIDREGFYNTEAFF. CDR3 bases read: TGTGCCAGTATCGACAGGGAAGGTTTTTATAACACTGAA. The full variable domain, in which reference TRBV19 and TRBJ1-1 provide the parts outside the CDR3, is DGGITQSPKYLFRKEGQNVTLSCEQNLNHDAMYWYRQDPGQGLRLIYYSQIVNDFQKGDIAEGYSVSREKKESFPLTVTSAQKNPTAFYLCASIDREGFYNTEAFFGQGTRLTVV.

In its sample, this clone was seen many times. The sequence runs out 3 residues before the end of the CDR3; the remainder is reconstructed from the germline J gene. This sequence joins TRBV20-1 and TRBJ2-3; no reliable D call. This CDR3 has 13 amino acids. In germline, CDR1 is DFQATT, CDR2 SNEGSKA (reference sequence). The CDR3 loop is CSPDNPSTDTQYF. The sequenced part of the CDR3 DNA is TGCAGCCCCGACAACCCTAGCACAGATACG.

This clone has at least ten counts. The read ends 3 residues before the CDR3 terminus; that terminus is restored from the germline J gene. This sequence joins TRBV7-3 and TRBJ2-2, with 10 bases that match TRBD2. The V gene's germline CDR1 is SGHTA and CDR2 FQGTGA. The trim removed 5 bases at V and 3 bases at J, leaving 3 bases unmatched. The CDR3 length is 15 residues. The part of the CDR3 DNA that was read is TGTGCCAGCAGCGGGAGCGGGGGGGACACCGGGGAG. Translated: CASSGSGGDTGE. The full CDR3 is CASSGSGGDTGELFF.

This clone was observed at least ten times. Read data end 3 residues before the CDR3 end; the end is taken from the germline J gene. This sequence joins TRBV20-1 and TRBJ1-2; a possible D gene is TRBD1 (5 bases). The germline V gene has CDR1 DFQATT and CDR2 SNEGSKA (reference sequence). V gave up 4 bases and J gave up 0 bases, with 6 bases separating them. This CDR3 comprises 12 residues. The DNA read from the CDR3 is TGCAGTGCTAAGACAGCTAACTATGGC. Protein: CSAKTANYG. The CDR3 in its entirety is CSAKTANYGYTF.

This clone was counted only a few times. The read stops 3 residues short of the end of the CDR3; the missing end is completed from the germline J gene. The V call is TRBV20-1, the J call TRBJ1-1; 8 bases are shared with TRBD1. The germline V gene encodes CDR1 DFQATT and CDR2 SNEGSKA (reference sequence). The length of the CDR3 is 18 residues. V lost 0 bases, J lost 0 bases, and 12 bases stayed unmatched. The CDR3 region is CSARDPQGATVMNTEAFF. Partial CDR3 DNA: TGCAGTGCTAGAGATCCCCAGGGGGCCACTGTTATGAACACTGAA.

The sample holds a few counts of this clone. This may be a read error: a much more frequent sequence differs by one nucleotide. The read comes to an end 3 residues before the CDR3 does, leaving the germline J gene to fill in the end. The chain has TRBV5-1 and TRBJ2-5; 7 nucleotides match TRBD1. The CDR3 spans 14 residues. The germline gives CDR1 SGHRS, CDR2 YFSETQ. The CDR3 here is CASSYYRGPDTQYF. CDR3 DNA, as far as it was read: TGCGCCAGCAGCTACTACAGGGGACCAGATACC. Combining the CDR3 with reference TRBV5-1 and TRBJ2-5 gives the whole variable domain KAGVTQTPRYLIKTRGQQVTLSCSPISGHRSVSWYQQTPGQGLQFLFEYFSETQRNKGNFPGRFSGRQFSNSRSEMNVSTLELGDSALYLCASSYYRGPDTQYFGPGTRLLVL.

This clone has ten or more counts. Partial CDR3 DNA: TGTGCCAGCAGCTTAACCTCAGATTTCAACACTGAA. Its protein product is CASSLTSDFNTE. The CDR3, in full, reads CASSLTSDFNTEAFF. The chain is built from TRBV7-3 and TRBJ1-1; D gene unclear. With the read ending 3 residues before the CDR3 end, the germline J gene is used to fill in that end. The germline V gene has CDR1 SGHTA and CDR2 FQGTGA. The V gene lost 0 bases and the J gene lost 2 bases, with 10 bases spanning the gap. There are 15 residues in the CDR3.

As for this clone: Coverage ceases 3 residues before the CDR3 finishes, and the germline J gene fills in the end. This chain connects TRBV2 to TRBJ2-2; D is undetermined. V gave up 2 bases and J gave up 3 bases, with 10 bases separating them. The CDR3 spans 15 residues. CDR1 and CDR2 (germline): SNHLY, FYNNEI. Partial CDR3 DNA: TGTGCCAGCAGTGAAACGAGAGCACACACCGGGGAG. This sequence encodes CASSETRAHTGE. The whole CDR3 region reads CASSETRAHTGELFF.